This record concerns one TCR beta chain sequence. Clones were read by immunoSEQ multiplex PCR, and TCRdb kept only the in-frame ones, dropping some. Of about 160,000 clones listed, roughly nine tenths are singletons. The ends were cut back, 6 bases at V and 1 base at J, with 10 bases in the middle. Looked up from germline, CDR1 is SGHDT and CDR2 is YYEEEE. The CDR3 totals 13 residues. The sample belongs to a study of T cell responses to AZD1222 COVID-19 vaccine. This TCR was recovered from an adult in good health. The material sequenced was peripheral blood, taken on day 0 of AZD1222 vaccination. The chain uses TRBV5-6 and TRBJ1-2; TRBD1 might be the D (5 bases). The DNA of the CDR3 is TGTGCCAGCACCCCGGGGGGTAACTATGGCTACACCTTC. It is translated as CASTPGGNYGYTF.